What follows describes a single T cell receptor (beta chain). Sequenced by immunoSEQ multiplex PCR; TCRdb stores in-frame clones only, minus some. The data show roughly 250,000 clones, around nine tenths seen once. The data originate from a study of blood T cell repertoires in COVID-19. Study background: The United States, Italy and Spain supplied acute and convalescent COVID-19 samples. T cells, B-cell-depleted T cells, or PBMCs supplied cDNA or gDNA.

This TCR derives from a woman between 40 and 50 years old who had been exposed to COVID-19. The sample consisted of PBMCs or T cells enriched from blood (not recorded which).

The CDR3 sequence is CAGASGRLETQNIQYF. CDR3 nucleotides: TGTGCCGGGGCCTCTGGTCGCTTAGAGACCCAAAACATTCAGTACTTC. V gene TRBV30 combines with J gene TRBJ2-4, with a tentative D call TRBD1 (5 bases). The V gene's germline CDR1 is GTSNPN and CDR2 SVGIG (reference sequence). The V and J ends lost 8 bases and 5 bases respectively, with 25 bases between them. CDR3 length: 16 amino acids.